This paragraph covers one TCR beta chain sequence. Its antigen is unknown. At one boundary the junction diverges from the germline segment, which might be a read error. The data stem from a study of shared clonotypes between healthy human individuals. Measured with immunoSEQ multiplex PCR; TCRdb has only the in-frame clones, and not every one. This table holds about 510,000 clones, about 96% found once. This CDR3 is built from 13 residues. Germline CDR1 SGHVS, CDR2 FQNEAQ. General observations from the study: Sequencing depth was expected to affect clonotype sharing among donors.

Sequencing input: naive CD4+ T cells sorted from blood. Subset noted: CD45RA+ positively selected. The V gene is TRBV7-8, the J gene TRBJ2-2; no reliable D call. This receptor was identified in a young woman in good health. The CDR3 coding sequence is TGTGCCAGCAGATTAGGGTATACCGGGGAGCTGTTTTTT. Translated, it gives CASRLGYTGELFF. Full variable domain (outside the CDR3, taken from reference TRBV7-8 and TRBJ2-2): GAGVSQSPRYKVAKRGQDVALRCDPISGHVSLFWYQQALGQGPEFLTYFQNEAQLDKSGLPSDRFFAERPEGSVSTLKIQRTQQEDSAVYLCASRLGYTGELFFGEGSRLTVL.